The source of this T cell receptor (beta chain) is a study of T-cell memory formation after mild COVID-19. Study details: For the most part, TCR clusters were specific to one donor. The study, taken as a whole, reports: Mainly CM and EM harbored the contracting CD4+ clones; mainly EMRA harbored the CD8+ ones. Pre-infection memory held some responding clones, suggesting pre-existing cross-reactive T cells responded. Among clones contracting day 15 to 85, CD4/CD8 was balanced, whereas later expanders leaned CD4+.

TCRdb analysed the 5' RACE reads with MiXCR anew, one entry per CDR3 protein. The repertoire has around 260,000 distinct CDR3 sequences, around 16% of them found once; the top ten carry approximately 23%. Germline assignment: CDR1 MNHEY and CDR2 SVGEGT. The CDR3 extends over 13 amino acids. The V and J ends lost 2 bases and 2 bases respectively, with 7 bases between them. About this clonotype: What it binds is unknown.

The TCR comes from a man aged 18-30 years who had mild COVID-19 (a few samples of this study predate the infection). Cell type and time point are not known. The chain couples TRBV6-2 or TRBV6-3 to TRBJ2-7; D remains unclear. The sample taken for sequencing was PBMCs or a T cell subset sorted from them (not recorded which). CDR3 nucleotides: TGTGCCAGCAGTTACGATTTGCCCTACGAGCAGTACTTC. It codes for CASSYDLPYEQYF.